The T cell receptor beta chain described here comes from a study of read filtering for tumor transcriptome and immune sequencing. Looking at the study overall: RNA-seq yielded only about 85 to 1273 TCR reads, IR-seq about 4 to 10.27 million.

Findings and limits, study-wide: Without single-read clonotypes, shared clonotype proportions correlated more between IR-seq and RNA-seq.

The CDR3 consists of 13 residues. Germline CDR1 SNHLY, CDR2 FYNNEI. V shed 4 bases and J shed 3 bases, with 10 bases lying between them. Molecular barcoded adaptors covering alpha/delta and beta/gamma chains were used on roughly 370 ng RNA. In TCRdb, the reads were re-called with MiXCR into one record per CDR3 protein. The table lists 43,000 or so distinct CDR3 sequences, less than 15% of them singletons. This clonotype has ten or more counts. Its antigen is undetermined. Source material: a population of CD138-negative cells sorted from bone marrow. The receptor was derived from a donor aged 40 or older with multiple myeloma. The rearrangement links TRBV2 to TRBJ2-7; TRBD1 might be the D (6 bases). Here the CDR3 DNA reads TGTGCCAGCAGTGCCGAGGGGGTCTACGAGCAGTACTTC. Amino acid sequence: CASSAEGVYEQYF. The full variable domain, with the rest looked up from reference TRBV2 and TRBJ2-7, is EPEVTQTPSHQVTQMGQEVILRCVPISNHLYFYWYRQILGQKVEFLVSFYNNEISEKSEIFDDQFSVERPDGSNFTLKIRSTKLEDSAMYFCASSAEGVYEQYFGPGTRLTVT.